One sample yielded the 30 T cell receptor beta chains listed below, sequenced in a study of T cells after yellow fever vaccination. In TCRdb, the 5' RACE reads were re-called with MiXCR into one record per CDR3 protein. The sample lists 200,000 to 250,000 distinct CDR3 sequences, around 7% occurring once. The specimen was CD4+ T cells sorted from PBMCs, collected 15 days after the yellow fever booster vaccination. The receptors were sampled from a man aged 30-40 years who received the YFV17D yellow fever vaccine.

This clonotype was detected ten times or more. The rearrangement uses TRBV20-1 and TRBJ2-2; 8 positions match TRBD2. Trimming cost V 4 bases and J 6 bases; bases outside gene matches: 13. CDR1 and CDR2 from the germline V gene are DFQATT and SNEGSKA (reference sequence). The CDR3 is 16 residues long. The CDR3 sequence is CSAKNPGTSYAGELFF. The CDR3 nucleotides read TGCAGTGCTAAGAACCCCGGGACTAGTTATGCCGGGGAGCTGTTTTTT.

There are a few counts of this clonotype. The V call is TRBV7-6, the J call TRBJ2-7, with 9 bases matching TRBD1. V gave up 6 bases and J gave up 4 bases; unmatched junction bases: 4. This CDR3 has 13 residues. Germline V gene sequence: CDR1 SGHVS, CDR2 FNYEAQ. The CDR3 bases are TGTGCCAGCAGACCGGGACAGGGATACGAGCAGTACTTC. Amino acid sequence: CASRPGQGYEQYF. The full variable domain, with the rest looked up from reference TRBV7-6 and TRBJ2-7, is GAGVSQSPRYKVTKRGQDVALRCDPISGHVSLYWYRQALGQGPEFLTYFNYEAQQDKSGLPNDRFSAERPEGSISTLTIQRTEQRDSAMYRCASRPGQGYEQYFGPGTRLTVT.

CDR3 amino acids: CASSPRGGSEAFF. CDR3 DNA: TGTGCCAGCAGCCCCCGAGGCGGGAGTGAAGCTTTCTTT. The V gene is TRBV5-6, the J gene TRBJ1-1; D is unclear. Deletions cut 4 bases from V and 7 bases from J, with 14 bases between. Germline CDR1 is SGHDT and CDR2 is YYEEEE. The length of the CDR3 is 13 residues.

In its sample, this clonotype was seen a few times. This chain links TRBV14 with TRBJ2-3; either TRBD1 or TRBD2 may supply D (6 bases each). This CDR3 contains 16 residues. V was cut by 4 bases and J by 0 bases, with 14 bases left in between. CDR1 is SGHDN, CDR2 FVKESK, per germline. CDR3 amino acids: CASSPWGRGSTDTQYF. The CDR3 region has the DNA TGTGCCAGCAGCCCTTGGGGGCGGGGCAGCACAGATACGCAGTATTTT.

The rearrangement links TRBV7-9 to TRBJ1-1, with a tentative D call TRBD1 (5 bases). The ends were cut back, 11 bases at V and 1 base at J, with 11 bases in the middle. CDR1 and CDR2 (germline): SEHNR, FQNEAQ (reference sequence). The CDR3 extends over 12 amino acids. The CDR3 bases are TGTGCCGCTGCCACAGGGAACACTGAAGCTTTCTTT. Residues: CAAATGNTEAFF.

This clonotype was seen at least ten times. The rearrangement uses TRBV9 and TRBJ2-5; possible D gene TRBD1, 5 bases. Trimming stripped 0 bases from V and 4 bases from J, with 7 bases between. The CDR3 totals 13 residues. Germline V gene lookup returns CDR1 SGDLS and CDR2 YYNGEE. In DNA form, the CDR3 reads TGTGCCAGCAGCGTAGAAAGGGGAGAGACCCAGTACTTC. Its protein is CASSVERGETQYF.

The chain is built from TRBV20-1 and TRBJ2-3, with 7 bases identical to TRBD2. Germline V gives CDR1 DFQATT, CDR2 SNEGSKA (reference sequence). J was trimmed by 4 bases and V by 6 bases; bases with no gene match: 16. The CDR3 runs 16 residues. The CDR3 DNA reads TGCAGTGCCTATACTCGAGAGGGAGGGCCGCCAGATACGCAGTATTTT. Protein sequence: CSAYTREGGPPDTQYF.

In the case of this clonotype: This may be a read error, as it is one base from a much larger clone. The rearrangement links TRBV28 to TRBJ2-1; 9 bases are shared with TRBD1. Germline CDR1 MDHEN, CDR2 SYDVKM. V lost 10 bases and J lost 9; bases outside the gene matches: 7. The CDR3 is 12 amino acids. The CDR3 spells CAINRGHGEQFF. The CDR3 region has the DNA TGTGCCATTAACAGGGGGCACGGTGAGCAGTTCTTC. Filled out from reference TRBV28 and TRBJ2-1, the complete variable domain reads DVKVTQSSRYLVKRTGEKVFLECVQDMDHENMFWYRQDPGLGLRLIYFSYDVKMKEKGDIPEGYSVSREKKERFSLILESASTNQTSMYLCAINRGHGEQFFGPGTRLTVL.

The sample holds many counts of this clonotype. The rearrangement joins TRBV5-1 to TRBJ2-1; TRBD1 agrees at 7 bases. This CDR3 is built from 17 residues. In germline, CDR1 is SGHRS, CDR2 YFSETQ. V lost 2 bases, J lost 8 bases, and 16 bases stayed unmatched. The CDR3 nucleotides read TGCGCCAGCAGCTTAGCCAGGGACAGCATCTCCTGGGATGAGCAGTTCTTC. This gives the protein CASSLARDSISWDEQFF.

V and J are TRBV6-2 or TRBV6-3 and TRBJ2-1; no firm D call. The CDR3 totals 13 residues. Germline CDR1 is MNHEY and CDR2 is SVGEGT. Trimming took 6 bases from V and 4 from J, leaving 10 bases between them. Here the CDR3 DNA reads TGTGCCAGCAGCACTTTTAGGTACAATGAGCAGTTCTTC. This gives the protein CASSTFRYNEQFF.

This clonotype was picked up many times. The rearrangement links TRBV28 to TRBJ2-3, with D hard to call. V gave up 2 bases and J gave up 0 bases, with 6 bases separating them. There are 14 residues in the CDR3. The germline gives CDR1 MDHEN, CDR2 SYDVKM. CDR3 coding DNA: TGTGCCAGCAGTTTAGTACAGAGCACAGATACGCAGTATTTT. Its translation is CASSLVQSTDTQYF.

This clonotype has just a few counts. The chain recombines TRBV5-6 with TRBJ2-5, with D hard to call. The CDR3 runs to 11 residues. V dropped 1 base and J dropped 7 bases, with 5 bases sitting between them. CDR1 is SGHDT and CDR2 is YYEEEE in the germline V gene. CDR3 nucleotide sequence: TGTGCCAGCAGCTTGAGTGGGACCCAGTACTTC. It translates to CASSLSGTQYF.

This clonotype came up many times. This chain connects TRBV20-1 to TRBJ2-1, with 9 nucleotides matching TRBD2. Trimming took 5 bases from V and 0 from J; bases not matched to a gene: 8. The CDR3 loop spans 16 amino acids. The germline gives CDR1 DFQATT, CDR2 SNEGSKA (reference sequence). The CDR3 DNA is TGCAGTGCTGCGTCTAGCGGGGCCAGCTCCTACAATGAGCAGTTCTTC. As protein: CSAASSGASSYNEQFF.

This clonotype occurred many times. DNA of the CDR3: TGCGCCAGCAGTCACCGGTGTCGGGCCACAGATACGCAGTATTTT. It is translated as CASSHRCRATDTQYF. The chain combines TRBV23-1 with TRBJ2-3; D remains ambiguous. TRBV23-1 is filed as an ORF, its function uncertain. This CDR3 is built from 15 residues. Trimming stripped 3 bases from V and 2 bases from J, with 12 bases between.

Only a few counts were recorded for this clonotype. This chain connects TRBV4-1 to TRBJ2-1, with D possibly being TRBD1 (5 bases). Deletions cut 0 bases from V and 7 bases from J, with 16 bases between. CDR1 is MGHRA and CDR2 is YSYEKL in the germline V gene. The CDR3 is made up of 16 amino acids. CDR3 DNA: TGCGCCAGCAGCCAAGATTCACAGGCGGCATGGAATGAGCAGTTCTTC. This gives the protein CASSQDSQAAWNEQFF.

The sample holds a few counts of this clonotype. V gene TRBV7-6 combines with J gene TRBJ2-3, with 7 nucleotides matching TRBD2. The CDR3 spans 17 residues. Germline V lookup: CDR1 SGHVS, CDR2 FNYEAQ. V lost 4 bases and J lost 1; bases outside the gene matches: 11. The DNA for the CDR3 is TGTGCCAGCAGCTGGGAGAGGTTCGCGGGGGGCACAGATACGCAGTATTTT. Encoded protein: CASSWERFAGGTDTQYF.

Many counts were recorded for this clonotype. The genes are TRBV12-3 or TRBV12-4 and TRBJ2-5; D uncertain. This CDR3 contains 12 residues. V lost 6 bases and J lost 4, with 9 bases in between. This CDR3 reads CASSLGPETQYF. The CDR3 DNA is TGTGCCAGCAGCCTTGGGCCAGAGACCCAGTACTTC.

The chain has TRBV6-2 or TRBV6-3 and TRBJ2-7; D is ambiguous. The V gene's germline CDR1 is MNHEY and CDR2 SVGEGT. V was shortened by 3 bases and J by 0 bases, with 6 bases between the two germline ends. The CDR3 totals 13 residues. CDR3 residues: CASSYLNSYEQYF. In nucleotides, the CDR3 is TGTGCCAGCAGTTATCTGAACTCCTACGAGCAGTACTTC.

The V call is TRBV7-2, the J call TRBJ2-5, with D perhaps matching TRBD2 (5 bases). This CDR3 is built from 13 residues. Germline V gene sequence: CDR1 SGHTA, CDR2 FQGNSA. V was shortened by 1 base and J by 9 bases, with 12 bases between the two germline ends. The CDR3 bases are TGTGCCAGCAGCTTAGGGAGAGAGGGTGCCCAGTACTTC. The encoded protein is CASSLGREGAQYF.

This clonotype was found a few times. The chain joins TRBV15 to TRBJ2-1; 8 bases agree with TRBD2. The ends lost 1 base at V and 6 bases at J; junction bases unmatched: 5. Germline CDR1 and CDR2: LNHNV and YYDKDF (reference sequence). CDR3 length: 15 residues. The CDR3 spells CATSRVAGGSNEQFF. The DNA for the CDR3 is TGTGCCACCAGCAGAGTGGCGGGAGGTAGCAATGAGCAGTTCTTC.

This clonotype was recorded at least ten times. The V gene is TRBV28, the J gene TRBJ2-7; a weak D match, TRBD1 (6 bases). V was shortened by 3 bases and J by 3 bases, with 18 bases between the two germline ends. The CDR3 runs to 16 residues. In germline, CDR1 is MDHEN, CDR2 SYDVKM. The CDR3 bases are TGTGCCAGCAGTTTGCCAGCCAGGGGTCGGGGCTACGAGCAGTACTTC. This gives the protein CASSLPARGRGYEQYF.

The chain links TRBV18 to TRBJ2-5; 7 positions agree with TRBD1. The CDR3 sequence is 17 residues long. In germline, CDR1 is KGHSH, CDR2 LQKENI. The V segment lost 1 base and the J segment 5 bases; nucleotides outside the gene matches: 13. The CDR3 is CASSPRGGPNSQETQYF. CDR3 nucleotides: TGTGCCAGCTCACCACGAGGGGGCCCAAATTCGCAGGAGACCCAGTACTTC.

This clonotype came up many times. The chain links TRBV9 to TRBJ1-5, with 8 bases identical to TRBD1. This CDR3 has 14 amino acids. Germline V gene lookup returns CDR1 SGDLS and CDR2 YYNGEE. V was pared by 4 bases and J by 5 bases, with 5 bases of the junction left unmatched. The CDR3 DNA reads as TGTGCCAGCAGCCCCAGGGGGCTGGATCAGCCCCAGCATTTT. Residues: CASSPRGLDQPQHF.

In its sample, this clonotype was seen a few times. The chain's CDR3 is CASSLVAQGDGELFF. The CDR3 region has the DNA TGTGCCAGCAGCTTGGTCGCTCAGGGCGACGGGGAGCTGTTTTTT. The chain employs TRBV5-4 and TRBJ2-2, with D possibly TRBD1 on 5 matching bases. Germline values: CDR1 SGHNT, CDR2 YYREEE (reference sequence). V was cut by 0 bases and J by 7 bases, with 13 bases left in between. The CDR3 consists of 15 residues.

This clonotype turned up a few times. V and J are TRBV7-2 and TRBJ2-3; 7 positions match TRBD1. The trim removed 1 base at V and 2 bases at J, leaving 9 bases unmatched. The CDR3 loop spans 17 amino acids. Looked up from germline, CDR1 is SGHTA and CDR2 is FQGNSA. CDR3 DNA sequence: TGTGCCAGCAGCTTAGTAGGGACCGGGACAGCCACAGATACGCAGTATTTT. It is translated as CASSLVGTGTATDTQYF.

This clonotype was seen ten or more times. The J gene is TRBJ2-5, the V gene TRBV20-1; maybe TRBD1 (6 bases). Germline CDR1 DFQATT, CDR2 SNEGSKA (reference sequence). This CDR3 region has 13 residues. The V and J ends lost 2 bases and 5 bases respectively, with 12 bases between them. The CDR3 region has the DNA TGCAGTGCTAGATCGGACAGACGGGAGACCCAGTACTTC. Amino acids: CSARSDRRETQYF.

The chain recombines TRBV12-3 or TRBV12-4 with TRBJ2-1; the D gene is possibly TRBD2 (5 bases). Deletions cut 3 bases from V and 4 bases from J, with 13 bases between. The length of the CDR3 is 15 residues. In DNA, the CDR3 is TGTGCCAGCAGTTTGAATCTAGCTGATTACAATGAGCAGTTCTTC. Protein: CASSLNLADYNEQFF.

This clonotype was detected a few times. The V gene is TRBV6-1, the J gene TRBJ2-5; D is unclear. Germline CDR1 is MNHNS and CDR2 is SASEGT. Trimming shortened V by 6 bases and J by 0 bases, and 11 bases separated the two germline ends. The CDR3 consists of 14 residues. The CDR3 DNA reads TGTGCCAGCAGCCAAGGACCGAACCAAGAGACCCAGTACTTC. Encoded protein: CASSQGPNQETQYF.

This clonotype was counted a few times. The CDR3 protein is CASSRILLQGSQAGELFF. CDR3 nucleotides: TGTGCCAGCAGCCGAATACTTCTGCAGGGGAGTCAGGCCGGGGAGCTGTTTTTT. The chain has TRBV14 and TRBJ2-2; D might be TRBD1 (6 bases). CDR1 is SGHDN, CDR2 FVKESK, per germline. V was trimmed by 4 bases and J by 6 bases, leaving 24 bases between them. This CDR3 is 18 amino acids long.

At least ten counts were recorded for this clonotype. This chain links TRBV7-9 with TRBJ1-1, with D uncertain. Trimming took 3 bases from V and 3 from J, leaving 11 bases between them. CDR3 length equals 14 residues. In germline, CDR1 is SEHNR, CDR2 FQNEAQ (reference sequence). This CDR3 reads CASSFEGRDTEAFF. The CDR3 DNA reads TGTGCCAGCAGCTTTGAGGGCCGGGACACTGAAGCTTTCTTT.